This is a list of T cell receptor beta chains from one sample in a study of tumor-infiltrating lymphocytes in oesophageal squamous cell carcinoma. TCRdb recomputed calls from the PCR reads with MiXCR, one row per CDR3 protein. This sample has about 13,000 distinct CDR3 sequences; approximately 47% occur once, and the top ten carry 12%. The sample was blood. The receptors come from a female donor with esophageal squamous cell carcinoma. Both conserved end residues are part of each CDR3. A D gene is named only where the DNA matches it firmly. Clone size is stated in some rows and not others, as once, few, many or a class when expanded.

>TRBV7-6|TRBD2|14|few|TRBJ2-7
CASSTGGGPYEQYF
TGTGCCAGCAGCACGGGGGGGGGACCCTACGAGCAGTACTTC
>TRBV6-6|.|15|.|TRBJ2-7
CASSALNREGYEQYF
TGTGCCAGCAGTGCCTTAAACAGGGAGGGCTACGAGCAGTACTTC
>TRBV7-6|.|11|many|TRBJ2-1
CASSLVDEQFF
TGTGCCAGCAGCTTAGTGGACGAGCAGTTCTTC
>TRBV7-9|.|12|few|TRBJ1-1
CASSLWDGEAFF
TGTGCCAGCAGCTTGTGGGACGGTGAAGCTTTCTTT
>TRBV6-1|.|15|.|TRBJ2-7
CASSEMRGEPYEQYF
TGTGCCAGCAGTGAAATGAGGGGTGAGCCCTACGAGCAGTACTTC
>TRBV6-9|TRBD1|15|.|TRBJ1-2
CASSAPPGTGEGYTF
TGTGCCAGCAGCGCTCCTCCCGGGACAGGGGAAGGCTACACCTTC
>TRBV7-9|.|13|.|TRBJ2-3
CASSFNGGDTQYF
TGTGCCAGCAGCTTTAACGGTGGGGATACGCAGTATTTT
>TRBV7-6|TRBD2|19|.|TRBJ2-1
CASSLYGLAGPEGGNEQFF
TGTGCCAGCAGCTTATATGGACTAGCGGGACCCGAGGGAGGGAATGAGCAGTTCTTC
>TRBV3-1|.|15|few|TRBJ2-2
CASSLGGVGAGELFF
TGTGCCAGCTCTCTAGGGGGAGTGGGCGCCGGGGAGCTGTTTTTT
>TRBV19|TRBD2|19|.|TRBJ2-2
CASSIVASGRAGDTGELFF
TGTGCCAGTAGTATAGTGGCTAGCGGGAGGGCCGGGGACACCGGGGAGCTGTTTTTT
>TRBV7-4|TRBD2|18|few|TRBJ2-1
CASRGTSGKGNSYNEQFF
TGTGCCAGCAGAGGGACTAGCGGGAAGGGGAACTCCTACAATGAGCAGTTCTTC
>TRBV7-2|TRBD2|17|.|TRBJ2-5
CASSSLEGLAVYNEQYF
TGTGCCAGCAGCTCCTTGGAGGGACTAGCGGTCTACAATGAGCAGTACTTC
>TRBV7-9|TRBD1|15|medium-sized|TRBJ2-5
CASSLVGRGLETQYF
TGTGCCAGCAGCTTAGTCGGCAGGGGGCTCGAGACCCAGTACTTC
>TRBV5-6|.|14|.|TRBJ2-7
CASSPQGNPYEQYF
TGTGCCAGCAGCCCACAAGGGAACCCCTACGAGCAGTACTTC
>TRBV25-1|TRBD2|15|.|TRBJ2-1
CASSSLRGSYNEQFF
TGTGCCAGCAGTAGCCTGCGGGGGTCCTACAATGAGCAGTTCTTC
>TRBV7-2|TRBD2|14|.|TRBJ2-5
CASSLMSGGETQYF
TGTGCCAGCAGCCTAATGAGCGGGGGGGAGACCCAGTACTTC
>TRBV11-2|TRBD2|19|.|TRBJ2-1
CASSARRLAGANSYNEQFF
TGTGCCAGCAGCGCACGGCGACTAGCGGGCGCCAACTCCTACAATGAGCAGTTCTTC
>TRBV3-1|.|13|many|TRBJ1-1
CASSQGSYYEAFF
TGTGCCAGCAGCCAAGGAAGTTACTATGAAGCTTTCTTT
>TRBV24-1|TRBD2|14|many|TRBJ2-7
CATSLAGSYNEQYF
TGTGCCACCAGTCTAGCGGGCTCCTACAATGAGCAGTACTTC
>TRBV7-2|TRBD2|16|.|TRBJ2-1
CASSPELAGVYNEQFF
TGTGCCAGCAGCCCCGAACTAGCGGGAGTTTACAATGAGCAGTTCTTC
>TRBV12-3/TRBV12-4|TRBD2|17|many|TRBJ2-7
CASSSRRTSDSSYEQYF
TGTGCCAGCAGTTCTCGAAGGACTAGCGACTCCTCCTACGAGCAGTACTTC
>TRBV7-2|TRBD2|17|.|TRBJ2-1
CASSSLEGLAVYNEQFF
TGTGCCAGCAGCTCCTTGGAGGGACTAGCGGTCTACAATGAGCAGTTCTTC
>TRBV7-8|.|14|once|TRBJ2-5
CASNPWGLAETQYF
TGTGCCAGCAATCCTTGGGGGCTAGCGGAGACCCAGTACTTC
>TRBV7-2|TRBD2|15|medium-sized|TRBJ2-1
CASSSGLVGYNEQFF
TGTGCCAGCAGCAGCGGACTAGTTGGGTACAATGAGCAGTTCTTC
>TRBV4-1|TRBD1|15|.|TRBJ2-7
CASSQVQQGIYEQYF
TGCGCCAGCAGCCAAGTCCAACAGGGGATCTACGAGCAGTACTTC
>TRBV2|.|15|many|TRBJ2-3
CASSGGTASTDTQYF
TGTGCCAGCAGTGGTGGGACGGCTAGCACAGATACGCAGTATTTT
>TRBV11-2|TRBD2|17|.|TRBJ2-7
CASSSRGLLAGLYEQYF
TGTGCCAGCAGCTCCCGGGGATTGCTAGCGGGATTGTACGAGCAGTACTTC
>TRBV18|.|15|many|TRBJ1-2
CASPYSRRINYGYTF
TGTGCCAGCCCCTACAGCCGACGGATTAACTATGGCTACACCTTC
>TRBV7-2|.|11|few|TRBJ2-7
CASSLSREQYF
TGTGCCAGCAGCTTAAGCAGGGAGCAGTACTTC
>TRBV6-1|.|14|few|TRBJ2-5
CASSGRAVQETQYF
TGTGCCAGCAGTGGAAGGGCGGTCCAAGAGACCCAGTACTTC
>TRBV30|.|14|.|TRBJ2-7
CAWGGSILYNEQYF
TGTGCCTGGGGTGGGTCAATACTCTACAATGAGCAGTACTTC
>TRBV7-2|.|14|.|TRBJ2-3
CASRGPLSTDTQYF
TGTGCCAGCAGGGGTCCTCTAAGCACAGATACGCAGTATTTT
>TRBV6-2/TRBV6-3|TRBD1|15|.|TRBJ1-6
CASTSAGTGGSPLHF
TGTGCCAGCACCTCGGCGGGGACAGGGGGATCACCCCTCCACTTT
>TRBV24-1|TRBD2|16|.|TRBJ2-3
CATSILQREGLGTQYF
TGTGCCACCAGTATCTTACAGCGGGAGGGCCTAGGTACGCAGTATTTT
>TRBV7-6|.|15|.|TRBJ2-2
CASSPQAGGTGELFF
TGTGCTAGCAGCCCCCAGGCAGGGGGGACCGGGGAGCTGTTTTTT
>TRBV27|.|14|.|TRBJ2-3
CASSWQGFTDTQYF
TGTGCCAGCAGTTGGCAGGGGTTCACAGATACGCAGTATTTT
>TRBV28|TRBD1|13|medium-sized|TRBJ1-1
CASSGTANTEAFF
TGTGCCAGCAGCGGGACAGCGAACACTGAAGCTTTCTTT
>TRBV25-1|.|15|many|TRBJ1-4
CASSSLQGGYEKLFF
TGTGCCAGCAGCTCCTTACAGGGAGGGTATGAAAAACTGTTTTTT
>TRBV6-1|.|12|few|TRBJ1-1
CASSYIGDEAFF
TGTGCCAGCAGTTACATAGGGGATGAAGCTTTCTTT
>TRBV7-8|.|14|.|TRBJ2-7
CASSFEGFFTEQYF
TGTGCCAGCAGCTTTGAAGGGTTTTTCACCGAGCAGTACTTC
>TRBV6-1|.|16|medium-sized|TRBJ1-6
CASRTQGTIRNSPLHF
TGTGCCAGCAGGACACAGGGAACGATACGGAATTCACCCCTCCACTTT